A single T cell receptor (beta chain) is shown here with its context. Its antigen is not known. This specimen belongs to a study of T cells in Graves' hyperthyroidism and ophthalmopathy. Whole-study results and caveats: The model anticipated ophthalmopathy a median around 6 months pre-onset.

The germline V gene encodes CDR1 DFQATT and CDR2 SNEGSKA (reference sequence). This CDR3 contains 12 residues. Amplified TCR beta CDR3 regions derived from RNA transcripts. Using the HTBI primer set, a first-round RT-PCR was run on the TCR CDR3. TCRdb processed the multiplex PCR reads anew with MiXCR; each CDR3 protein has one entry. The profile shows around 370,000 distinct CDR3 sequences, 18% of them singletons. The genes are TRBV20-1 and TRBJ2-1, with 8 nucleotides matching TRBD2. Material for sequencing was blood. The source is a man in his late teens or twenties with Graves' ophthalmopathy. The CDR3 spells CRGAGGRYEQFF. Here the CDR3 DNA reads TGCAGGGGGGCGGGGGGTAGGTATGAGCAGTTCTTC.